This T cell receptor beta chain was captured by sequencing in a study of regulatory T cells in long-lasting Graves disease (dated by TCRdb to 2020 to 2023). Looking at the study overall: Antithyroid drugs had been taken for less than 3 months by newly diagnosed Graves' disease patients. A total of 33 samples underwent TCR sequencing, from roughly 13 patients with persistent Graves' disease and roughly 20 patients with newly diagnosed Graves' disease. Persistent Graves' disease patients were compared with newly diagnosed Graves' disease patients by peripheral blood TCR sequencing and RNA sequencing. The study took place in China and was registered as a clinical trial. Beyond this particular receptor, the publication reports: As a limitation, the authors acknowledged that the small sample size may reduce accuracy. Compared with newly diagnosed patients, patients with persistent Graves' disease had lower TCR Shannon entropy and fewer highly expanded clones, which suggests clonal expansion. The study examined only peripheral blood because the primary lesion, thyroid tissue, could not be accessed. TRBV28, TRBJ1-2 and TRBJ2-5 were preferentially used in persistent disease, while TRBV20-1 and TRBJ2-1 were favored in newly diagnosed disease. Persistent patients shared more public clonotypes among themselves (2,741) than newly diagnosed patients did (approximately 970). Sequencing and analysis were limited to the TCR beta chain.

Receptor amplification or capture employed multiplex PCR. The data were produced on an Illumina HiSeq 4000. To build TCR beta libraries, CDR3 regions were amplified by Arm-PCR using iRepertoire HTBI primers. Before sequencing, the PCR products went through gel purification. Per the original workflow: A total of fewer than 70 TRBV and 14 TRBJ segments were identified across samples and were used for gene usage analysis of CDR3 amino acid clonotypes. COPE and FqMerger were used to merge the filtered high-quality paired reads into contigs. BLAST was used to align contigs to the IMGT TRBV, TRBD and TRBJ reference genes, and CDR3 was defined following IMGT. Any clonotype with a frequency above 0.1% was counted as a highly expanded clone. Repertoire diversity was measured by Shannon entropy, and V-J evenness by the Gini coefficient. Clonotypes shared by more than one individual were considered public. TCRdb handled the public reads itself, with Q25 trimming in fastp and clone calling in MiXCR, and kept productive beta chains. Rows with one shared CDR3 protein collapse into an entry with the most common genes and DNA. The V and J calls, along with clone size, are taken from TCRdb and not from the paper's own processing. The sample table records over 350,000 distinct CDR3 sequences; over 12% of these occur just once. In total, the top ten clones hold about 8.3% of the sample.

The sample's time point label, in plain terms: newly diagnosed GD, antithyroid drugs for less than 3 months. For both TCR sequencing and RNA sequencing, RNA was extracted from PBMCs using TRIzol. Graves' disease was diagnosed according to American Thyroid Association guidelines. Patients for the study were recruited at an endocrinology department in Xi'an, China. Each patient gave approximately 8.8 milliliters of peripheral blood, collected in an EDTA anticoagulant tube. Ficoll Paque Plus density gradient separation was used to isolate PBMCs, and no further T cell sorting was performed. An Agilent 2100 Bioanalyzer and agarose gel were used to assess RNA quality, and a NanoDrop 2000 was used to measure RNA concentration. This clonotype was counted at least ten times. The target of this receptor is not known. Base quality data are lacking; no much larger clone is found one base away. Trimming at the junction amounts to 6 bases on V and 8 bases on J, and the germline ends lie 13 bases apart. CDR1 and CDR2 (MDHEN, SYDVKM) derive from the germline V gene. CDR3 length: 12 amino acids, cysteine to phenylalanine. The only DNA kept is the CDR3, 36 bases in frame from the first base.

Another study also made use of these data, one on T cells in Graves' hyperthyroidism and ophthalmopathy. Per that second paper: A patient counted as having stable Graves' hyperthyroidism if no progression to ophthalmopathy occurred over 18 months of follow-up. The hyperthyroidism patients were between 18 and 65 years old and newly diagnosed, with a disease duration of less than 2 months. Patients with uncontrolled infections, other autoimmune diseases, pregnancy or lactation were excluded. Clinical symptoms, serum thyroxine and TRAb, thyroid ultrasound, and orbital computed tomography formed the basis for the diagnoses. For the first round of RT-PCR on the TCR CDR3, the HTBI primer set was used together with the Qiagen OneStep RT-PCR kit. Most expanded thyroid clonotypes (frequency above 0.001) were also detected in blood, suggesting blood repertoires may reflect thyroid immune responses. A model built on a 13 V-J signature distinguished ophthalmopathy from stable hyperthyroidism, reaching around 88% sensitivity and about 81% specificity in cross-validation and 80%/75% in testing. In validation, progression to ophthalmopathy was predicted by the model with nearly 71% sensitivity and nearly 75% specificity, a median of roughly 6.4 months before onset. To identify TCR V-J signatures that set the groups apart, the researchers used a discovery cohort of 95 to 100 patients, made up of under 50 with Graves' ophthalmopathy and 55 to 65 with stable Graves' hyperthyroidism. Whether ophthalmopathy could be predicted prospectively was tested in an independent validation cohort made up of roughly 19 hyperthyroidism patients plus 17 patients who later progressed to ophthalmopathy. The approximately 98 discovery patients were randomly divided into training and test sets at a 7:3 ratio. The study also compared thyroid tissue and blood T-cell repertoires from several Graves' hyperthyroidism patients. Once sampling was done, hyperthyroidism patients were given methimazole at a starting dose of 30 mg daily, whereas ophthalmopathy patients were given high-dose intravenous methylprednisolone. A second multiplex PCR round built the libraries, followed by size selection and purification. Libraries were sequenced paired-end with 100 bp reads on an Illumina HiSeq2000. Raw data were processed with SOAPnuke, discarding reads with adapters, uncalled bases, mean Phred below 15, or no exact constant-primer or identifier match. COPE v1.2.5 was used to merge high-quality paired reads, and clonotypes were defined as unique nucleotide sequences. Clonotypes were aligned to IMGT TRBV, TRBD and TRBJ reference segments using MiTCR v1.1. The analysis was restricted to V-J combinations with a frequency above 0.0001, which together covered just over 99% of the repertoires. The TCS score was defined as F50 (clonal expansion) divided by E x V (chaos), with BLOSUM62-based TCRdist calculated between CDR3 peptides within each V-J. Welch's t-statistics and random forest reduced some 510 V-J features to 13, which were used in a naive Bayes classifier (R e1071). Sample size was not statistically predetermined, and blinding of investigators to group allocation was not performed. The paper reports TCR Vbeta CDR3 sequencing of fewer than 150 peripheral blood samples: 43 ophthalmopathy, fewer than 80 hyperthyroidism and around 17 progressor patients.

This sequence uses TRBV28 and TRBJ1-2; no D gene can be assigned with confidence. The starting material was peripheral blood mononuclear cells (PBMCs), obtained at new diagnosis, from a patient treated with antithyroid drugs. This clonotype was sampled from a woman aged 40 to 55 with Graves disease. Donor details come from another sample of the same person, matched by shared clones. CDR3 protein: CASSLRVGGYTF. The DNA sequence follows: TGTGCCAGCAGCTTGCGGGTTGGGGGCTACACCTTC.